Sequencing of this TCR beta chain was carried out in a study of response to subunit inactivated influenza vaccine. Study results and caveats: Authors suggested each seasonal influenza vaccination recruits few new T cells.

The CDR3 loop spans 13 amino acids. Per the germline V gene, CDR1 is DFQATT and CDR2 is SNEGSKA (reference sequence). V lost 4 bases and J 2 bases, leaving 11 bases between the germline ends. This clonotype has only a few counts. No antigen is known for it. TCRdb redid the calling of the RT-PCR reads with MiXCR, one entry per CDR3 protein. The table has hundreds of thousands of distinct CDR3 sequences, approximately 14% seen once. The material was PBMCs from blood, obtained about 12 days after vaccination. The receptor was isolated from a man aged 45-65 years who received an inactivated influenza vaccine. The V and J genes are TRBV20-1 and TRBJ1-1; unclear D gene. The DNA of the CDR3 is TGCAGTGCTACACCGCGGGTTAACACTGAAGCTTTCTTT. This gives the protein CSATPRVNTEAFF.